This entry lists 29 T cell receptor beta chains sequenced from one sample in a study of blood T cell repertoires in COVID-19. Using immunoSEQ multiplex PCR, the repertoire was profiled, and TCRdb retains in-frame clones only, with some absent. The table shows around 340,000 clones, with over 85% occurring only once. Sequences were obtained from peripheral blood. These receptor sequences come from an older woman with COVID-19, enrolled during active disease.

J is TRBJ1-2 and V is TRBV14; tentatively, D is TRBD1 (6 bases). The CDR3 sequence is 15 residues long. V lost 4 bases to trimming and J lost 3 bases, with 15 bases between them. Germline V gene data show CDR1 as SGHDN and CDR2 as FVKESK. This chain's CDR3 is CASSPGQIGHYGYTF. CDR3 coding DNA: TGTGCCAGCAGCCCCGGACAGATCGGGCACTATGGCTACACCTTC.

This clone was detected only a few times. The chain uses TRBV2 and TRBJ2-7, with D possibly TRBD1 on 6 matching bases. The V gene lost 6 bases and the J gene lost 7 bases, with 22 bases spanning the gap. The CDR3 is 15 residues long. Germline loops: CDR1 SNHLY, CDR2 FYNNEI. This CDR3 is CASRRQDSHFQEQYF. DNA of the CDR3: TGTGCCAGCAGACGACAGGACAGCCATTTTCAGGAGCAGTACTTC. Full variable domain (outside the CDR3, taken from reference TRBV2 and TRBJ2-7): EPEVTQTPSHQVTQMGQEVILRCVPISNHLYFYWYRQILGQKVEFLVSFYNNEISEKSEIFDDQFSVERPDGSNFTLKIRSTKLEDSAMYFCASRRQDSHFQEQYFGPGTRLTVT.

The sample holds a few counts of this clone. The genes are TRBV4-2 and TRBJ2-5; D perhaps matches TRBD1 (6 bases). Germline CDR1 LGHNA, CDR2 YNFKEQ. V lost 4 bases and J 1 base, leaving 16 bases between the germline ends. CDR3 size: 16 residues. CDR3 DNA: TGTGCCAGCAGCCCCATATCGGAAGGGGGCCAAGAGACCCAGTACTTC. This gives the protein CASSPISEGGQETQYF.

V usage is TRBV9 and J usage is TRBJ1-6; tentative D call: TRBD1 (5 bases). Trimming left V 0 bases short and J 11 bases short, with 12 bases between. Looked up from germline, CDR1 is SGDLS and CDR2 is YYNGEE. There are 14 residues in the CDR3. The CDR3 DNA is TGTGCCAGCAGCGTAGCAGGGATCAGTGCACCCCTCCACTTT. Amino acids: CASSVAGISAPLHF.

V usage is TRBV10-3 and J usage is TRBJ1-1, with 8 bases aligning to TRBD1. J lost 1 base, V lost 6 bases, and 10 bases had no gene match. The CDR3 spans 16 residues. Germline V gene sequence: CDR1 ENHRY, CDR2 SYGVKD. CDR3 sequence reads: CAISSGQGRWNTEAFF. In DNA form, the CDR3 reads TGTGCCATCAGCTCCGGACAGGGCCGATGGAACACTGAAGCTTTCTTT.

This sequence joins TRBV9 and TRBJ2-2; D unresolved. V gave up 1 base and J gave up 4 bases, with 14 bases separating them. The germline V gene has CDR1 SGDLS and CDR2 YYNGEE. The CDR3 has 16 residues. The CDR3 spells CASSVLSSSGTGELFF. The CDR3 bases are TGTGCCAGCAGCGTACTATCCTCCTCAGGCACCGGGGAGCTGTTTTTT.

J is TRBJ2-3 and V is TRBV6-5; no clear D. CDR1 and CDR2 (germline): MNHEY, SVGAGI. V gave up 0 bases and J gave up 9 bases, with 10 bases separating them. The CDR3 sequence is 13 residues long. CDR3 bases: TGTGCCAGCAGTTACTCCCCGCCTAGGACGCAGTATTTT. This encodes CASSYSPPRTQYF.

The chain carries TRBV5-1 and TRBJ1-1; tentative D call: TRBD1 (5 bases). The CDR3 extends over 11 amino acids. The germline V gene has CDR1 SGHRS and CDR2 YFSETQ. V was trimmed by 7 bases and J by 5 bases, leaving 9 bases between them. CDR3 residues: CASYRGTEAFF. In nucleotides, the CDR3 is TGCGCCAGCTATAGGGGAACTGAAGCTTTCTTT.

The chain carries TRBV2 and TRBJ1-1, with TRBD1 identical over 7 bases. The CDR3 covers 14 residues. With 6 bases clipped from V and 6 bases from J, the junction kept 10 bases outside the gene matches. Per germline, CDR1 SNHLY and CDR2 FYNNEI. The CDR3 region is CASRYETGPAEAFF. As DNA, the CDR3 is TGTGCCAGCAGATATGAGACAGGGCCCGCTGAAGCTTTCTTT.

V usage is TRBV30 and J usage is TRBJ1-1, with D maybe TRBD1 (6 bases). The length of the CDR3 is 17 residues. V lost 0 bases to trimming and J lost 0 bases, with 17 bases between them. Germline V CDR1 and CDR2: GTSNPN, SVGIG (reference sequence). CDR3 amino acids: CAWSVLRGLPVNTEAFF. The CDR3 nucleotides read TGTGCCTGGAGTGTGTTGAGGGGGTTACCGGTGAACACTGAAGCTTTCTTT.

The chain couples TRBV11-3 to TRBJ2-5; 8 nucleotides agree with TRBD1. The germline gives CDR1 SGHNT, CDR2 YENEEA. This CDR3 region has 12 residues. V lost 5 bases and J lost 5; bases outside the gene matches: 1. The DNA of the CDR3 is TGTGCCAGCAGCGGGGACAGGGAGACCCAGTACTTC. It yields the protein CASSGDRETQYF.

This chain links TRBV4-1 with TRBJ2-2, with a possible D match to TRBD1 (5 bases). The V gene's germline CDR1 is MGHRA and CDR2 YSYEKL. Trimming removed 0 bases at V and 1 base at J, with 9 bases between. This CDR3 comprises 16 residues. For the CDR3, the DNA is TGCGCCAGCAGCCAAGATCGCGGACAGAACACCGGGGAGCTGTTTTTT. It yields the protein CASSQDRGQNTGELFF.

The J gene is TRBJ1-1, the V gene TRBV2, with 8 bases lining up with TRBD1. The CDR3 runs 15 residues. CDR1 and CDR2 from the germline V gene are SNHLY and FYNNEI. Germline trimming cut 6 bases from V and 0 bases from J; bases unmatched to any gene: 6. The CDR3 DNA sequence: TGTGCCAGCAGGGACCGGACAGGGATGAACACTGAAGCTTTCTTT. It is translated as CASRDRTGMNTEAFF.

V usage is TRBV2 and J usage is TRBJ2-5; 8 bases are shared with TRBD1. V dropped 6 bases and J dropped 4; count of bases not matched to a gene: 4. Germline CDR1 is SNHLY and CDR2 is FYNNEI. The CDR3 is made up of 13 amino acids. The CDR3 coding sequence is TGTGCCAGCAGCAATACAGGGGGAGAGACCCAGTACTTC. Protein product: CASSNTGGETQYF.

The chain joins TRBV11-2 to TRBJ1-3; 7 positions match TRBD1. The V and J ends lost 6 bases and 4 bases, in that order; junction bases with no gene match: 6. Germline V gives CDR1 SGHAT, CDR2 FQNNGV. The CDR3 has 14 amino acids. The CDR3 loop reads CASRRDRVGNTIYF. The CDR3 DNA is TGTGCCAGCAGGCGAGACAGGGTCGGAAACACCATATATTTT.

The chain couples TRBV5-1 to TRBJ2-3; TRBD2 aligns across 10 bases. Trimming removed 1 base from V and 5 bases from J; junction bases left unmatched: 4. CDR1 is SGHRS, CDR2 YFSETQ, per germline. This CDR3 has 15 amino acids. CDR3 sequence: CASSLLAGAGDTQYF. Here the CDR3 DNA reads TGCGCCAGCAGCTTGCTAGCGGGGGCGGGAGATACGCAGTATTTT.

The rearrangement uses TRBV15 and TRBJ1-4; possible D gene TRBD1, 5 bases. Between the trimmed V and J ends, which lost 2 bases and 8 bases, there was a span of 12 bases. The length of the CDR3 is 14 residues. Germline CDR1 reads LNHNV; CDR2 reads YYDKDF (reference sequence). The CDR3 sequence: CATSRQGGEEKLFF. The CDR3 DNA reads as TGTGCCACCAGCAGACAGGGCGGGGAAGAAAAACTGTTTTTT.

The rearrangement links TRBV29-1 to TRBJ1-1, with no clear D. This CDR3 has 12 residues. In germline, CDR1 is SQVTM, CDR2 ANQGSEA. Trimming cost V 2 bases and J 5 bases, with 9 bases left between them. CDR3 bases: TGCAGCGTTGAATCAACGGGTACTGAAGCTTTCTTT. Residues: CSVESTGTEAFF. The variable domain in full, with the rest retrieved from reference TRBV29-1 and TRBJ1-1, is SAVISQKPSRDICQRGTSLTIQCQVDSQVTMMFWYRQQPGQSLTLIATANQGSEATYESGFVIDKFPISRPNLTFSTLTVSNMSPEDSSIYLCSVESTGTEAFFGQGTRLTVV.

The CDR3 bases are TGTGCCAGCTCACCAGGAGACGGTAATTCACCCCTCCACTTT. Amino acids: CASSPGDGNSPLHF. The V call is TRBV18, the J call TRBJ1-6, with no clear D. The CDR3 runs to 14 residues. Trimming took off 2 bases at V and 6 bases at J, with 8 bases between the two ends. Germline values: CDR1 KGHSH, CDR2 LQKENI. The whole variable domain, remainder taken from reference TRBV18 and TRBJ1-6, is NAGVMQNPRHLVRRRGQEARLRCSPMKGHSHVYWYRQLPEEGLKFMVYLQKENIIDESGMPKERFSAEFPKEGPSILRIQQVVRGDSAAYFCASSPGDGNSPLHFGNGTRLTVT.

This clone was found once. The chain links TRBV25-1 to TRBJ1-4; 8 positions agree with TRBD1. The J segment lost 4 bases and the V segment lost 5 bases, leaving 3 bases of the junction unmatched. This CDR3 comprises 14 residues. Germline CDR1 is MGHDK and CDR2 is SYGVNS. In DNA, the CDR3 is TGTGCCAGCAGTACGACAGGGGTTAATGAAAAACTGTTTTTT. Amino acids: CASSTTGVNEKLFF.

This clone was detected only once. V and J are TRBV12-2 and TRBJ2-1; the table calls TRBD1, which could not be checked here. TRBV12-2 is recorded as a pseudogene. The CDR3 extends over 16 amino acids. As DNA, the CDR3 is TGTGCAAGTCGCCACCGAGAGCGGGACAGGGGCAATGAGCAGTTCTTC. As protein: CASRHRERDRGNEQFF.

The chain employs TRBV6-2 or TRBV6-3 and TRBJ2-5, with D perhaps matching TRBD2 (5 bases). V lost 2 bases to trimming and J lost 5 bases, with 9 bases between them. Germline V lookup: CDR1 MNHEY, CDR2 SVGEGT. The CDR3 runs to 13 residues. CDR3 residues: CASSYTGVETQYF. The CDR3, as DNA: TGTGCCAGCAGTTACACCGGGGTGGAGACCCAGTACTTC.

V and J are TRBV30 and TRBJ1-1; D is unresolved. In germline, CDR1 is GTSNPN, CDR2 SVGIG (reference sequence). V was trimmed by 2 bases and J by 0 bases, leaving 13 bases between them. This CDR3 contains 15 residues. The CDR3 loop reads CAWSPSPSLNTEAFF. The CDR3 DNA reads TGTGCCTGGAGTCCCAGTCCGTCATTGAACACTGAAGCTTTCTTT. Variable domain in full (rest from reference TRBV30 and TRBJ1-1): SQTIHQWPATLVQPVGSPLSLECTVEGTSNPNLYWYRQAAGRGLQLLFYSVGIGQISSEVPQNLSASRPQDRQFILSSKKLLLSDSGFYLCAWSPSPSLNTEAFFGQGTRLTVV.

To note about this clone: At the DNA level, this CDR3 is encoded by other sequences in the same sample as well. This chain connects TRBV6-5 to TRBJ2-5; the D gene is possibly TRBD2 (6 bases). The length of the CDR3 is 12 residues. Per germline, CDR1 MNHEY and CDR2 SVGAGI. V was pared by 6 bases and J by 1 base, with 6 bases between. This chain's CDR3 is CASRGGQETQYF. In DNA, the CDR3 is TGTGCCAGCAGGGGGGGCCAAGAGACCCAGTACTTC.

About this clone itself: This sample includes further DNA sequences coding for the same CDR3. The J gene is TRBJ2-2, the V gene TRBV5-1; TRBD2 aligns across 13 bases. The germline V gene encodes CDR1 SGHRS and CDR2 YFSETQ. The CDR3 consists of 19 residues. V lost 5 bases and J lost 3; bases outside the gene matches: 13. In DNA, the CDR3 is TGCGCCAGCAGATCGGGAATACTAGCGGGGGGGCCGGACACCGGGGAGCTGTTTTTT. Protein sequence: CASRSGILAGGPDTGELFF.

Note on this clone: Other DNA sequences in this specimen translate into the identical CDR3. CDR3 loop: CASSLGGNYGYTF. CDR3 DNA: TGTGCCAGCAGCCTGGGGGGTAACTATGGCTACACCTTC. This rearrangement joins TRBV3-1 (or the pseudogene TRBV3-2) to TRBJ1-2; D possibly corresponds to TRBD1 (5 bases). The CDR3 sequence is 13 residues long. V was pared by 4 bases and J by 1 base, with 7 bases between. The germline gives CDR1 LGHDT, CDR2 YNNKEL (reference sequence).

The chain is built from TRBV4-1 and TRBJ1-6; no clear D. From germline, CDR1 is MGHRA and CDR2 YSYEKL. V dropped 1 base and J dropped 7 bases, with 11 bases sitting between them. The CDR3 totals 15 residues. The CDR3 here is CASSQVEAENSPLHF. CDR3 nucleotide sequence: TGCGCCAGCAGCCAAGTTGAGGCAGAAAATTCACCCCTCCACTTT.

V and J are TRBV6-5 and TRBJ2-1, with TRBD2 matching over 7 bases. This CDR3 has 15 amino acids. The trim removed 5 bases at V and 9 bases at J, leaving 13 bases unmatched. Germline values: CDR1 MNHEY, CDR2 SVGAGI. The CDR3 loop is CASSTGLESPSEQFF. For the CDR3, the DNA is TGTGCCAGCAGTACCGGACTAGAGAGCCCAAGTGAGCAGTTCTTC.

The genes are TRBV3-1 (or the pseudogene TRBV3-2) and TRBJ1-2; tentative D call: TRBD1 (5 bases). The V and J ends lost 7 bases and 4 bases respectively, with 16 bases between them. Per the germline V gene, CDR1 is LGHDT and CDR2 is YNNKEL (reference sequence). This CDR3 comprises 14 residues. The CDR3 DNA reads TGTGCCAGCACCTCAAGCCAGGGAGGCTATGGCTACACCTTC. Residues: CASTSSQGGYGYTF.